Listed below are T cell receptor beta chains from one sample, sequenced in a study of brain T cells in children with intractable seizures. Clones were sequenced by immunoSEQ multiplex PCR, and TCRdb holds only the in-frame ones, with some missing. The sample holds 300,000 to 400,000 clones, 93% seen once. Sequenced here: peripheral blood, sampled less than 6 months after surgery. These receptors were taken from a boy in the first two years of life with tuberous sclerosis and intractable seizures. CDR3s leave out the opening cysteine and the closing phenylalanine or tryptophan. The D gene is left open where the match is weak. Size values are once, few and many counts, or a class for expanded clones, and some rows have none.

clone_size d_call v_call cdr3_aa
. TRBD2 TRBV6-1 ASSEVTSGRVNEQY
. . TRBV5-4 ASSLAGGHTIY
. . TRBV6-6 ASSRTGIDHSNQPQH
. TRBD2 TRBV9 ASSLSGGAGETQY
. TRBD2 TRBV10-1 ASSEQSGRQDTQY
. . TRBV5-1 ASSLEPNNQPQH
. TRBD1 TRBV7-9 ASSLFPSVTGDEKLF
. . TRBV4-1 ASSQERRQGGTQY
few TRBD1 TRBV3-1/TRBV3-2 ASSQETRDRVSGNTIY
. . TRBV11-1 ASSLGGVGYEQY
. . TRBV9 ASSVVGGTGELF
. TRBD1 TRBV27 ASTGGTAEAF
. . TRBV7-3 ASSLPAQGSEQY
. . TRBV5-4 ASSFTGKGYGYT
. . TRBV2 ASSPTTGGEQPQH
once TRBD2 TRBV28 ASSFVAGGGPHYEQY